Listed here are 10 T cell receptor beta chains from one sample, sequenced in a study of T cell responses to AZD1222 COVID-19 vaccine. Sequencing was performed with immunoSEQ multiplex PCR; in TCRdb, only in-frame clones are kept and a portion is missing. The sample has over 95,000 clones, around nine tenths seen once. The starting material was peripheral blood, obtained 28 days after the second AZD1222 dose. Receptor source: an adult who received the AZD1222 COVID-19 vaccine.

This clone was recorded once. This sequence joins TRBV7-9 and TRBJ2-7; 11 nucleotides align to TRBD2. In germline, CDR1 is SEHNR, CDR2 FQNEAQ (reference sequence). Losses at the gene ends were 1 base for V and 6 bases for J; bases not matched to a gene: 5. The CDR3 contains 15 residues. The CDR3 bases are TGTGCCAGCAGCTTAGTAGCGGGAGGGCGCTTCGAGCAGTACTTC. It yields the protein CASSLVAGGRFEQYF.

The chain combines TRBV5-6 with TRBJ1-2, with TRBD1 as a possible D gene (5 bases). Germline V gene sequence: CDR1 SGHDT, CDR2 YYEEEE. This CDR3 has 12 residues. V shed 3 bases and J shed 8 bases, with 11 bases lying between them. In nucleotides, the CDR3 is TGTGCCAGCAGCTGGGACGGAAGAGGCTACACCTTC. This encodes CASSWDGRGYTF.

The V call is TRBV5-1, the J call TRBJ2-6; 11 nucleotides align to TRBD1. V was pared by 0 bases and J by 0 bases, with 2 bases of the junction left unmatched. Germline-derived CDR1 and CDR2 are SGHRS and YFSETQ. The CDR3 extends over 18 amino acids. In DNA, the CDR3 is TGCGCCAGCAGCTTGGCCGGGACAGGGGGCTCTGGGGCCAACGTCCTGACTTTC. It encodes CASSLAGTGGSGANVLTF.

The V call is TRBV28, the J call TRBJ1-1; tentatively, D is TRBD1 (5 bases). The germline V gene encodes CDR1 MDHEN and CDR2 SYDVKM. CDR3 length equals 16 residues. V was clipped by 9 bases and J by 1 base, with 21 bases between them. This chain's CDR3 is CASGPWGRTGNTEAFF. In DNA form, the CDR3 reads TGTGCCAGTGGCCCGTGGGGGAGAACGGGGAACACTGAAGCTTTCTTT.

The CDR3 protein is CASSSDIPDYGYTF. The CDR3 DNA reads as TGTGCCAGCAGCTCGGACATCCCCGACTATGGCTACACCTTC. This sequence joins TRBV7-8 and TRBJ1-2, with a tentative D call TRBD1 (5 bases). Germline V gene sequence: CDR1 SGHVS, CDR2 FQNEAQ. Deletions cut 4 bases from V and 3 bases from J, with 12 bases between. The CDR3 spans 14 residues.

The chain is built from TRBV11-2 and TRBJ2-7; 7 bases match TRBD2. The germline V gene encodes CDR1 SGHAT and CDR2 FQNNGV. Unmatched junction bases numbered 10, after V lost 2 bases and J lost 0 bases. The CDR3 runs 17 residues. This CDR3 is CASSLPTGGSVSYEQYF. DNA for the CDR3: TGTGCCAGCAGCTTACCCACCGGCGGGAGCGTCTCCTACGAGCAGTACTTC.

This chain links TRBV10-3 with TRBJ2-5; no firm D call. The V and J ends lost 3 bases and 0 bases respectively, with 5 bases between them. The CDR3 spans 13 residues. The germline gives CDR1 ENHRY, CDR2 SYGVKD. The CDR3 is CAISDSNQETQYF. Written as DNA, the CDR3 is TGTGCCATCAGTGACAGCAACCAAGAGACCCAGTACTTC.

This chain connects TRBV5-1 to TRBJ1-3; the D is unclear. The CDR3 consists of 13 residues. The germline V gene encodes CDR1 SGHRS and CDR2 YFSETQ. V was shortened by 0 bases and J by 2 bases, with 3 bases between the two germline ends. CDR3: CASSLGTGNTIYF. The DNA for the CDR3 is TGCGCCAGCAGCTTGGGGACTGGAAACACCATATATTTT. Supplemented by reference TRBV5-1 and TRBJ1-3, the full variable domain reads KAGVTQTPRYLIKTRGQQVTLSCSPISGHRSVSWYQQTPGQGLQFLFEYFSETQRNKGNFPGRFSGRQFSNSRSEMNVSTLELGDSALYLCASSLGTGNTIYFGEGSWLTVV.

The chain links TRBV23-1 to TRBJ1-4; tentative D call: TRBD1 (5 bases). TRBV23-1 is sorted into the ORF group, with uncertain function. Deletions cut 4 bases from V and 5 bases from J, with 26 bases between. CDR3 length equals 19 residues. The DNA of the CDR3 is TGCGCCAGCAGTCTCTCCGGGACCCTTATGCCAGATGCCAATGAAAAACTGTTTTTT. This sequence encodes CASSLSGTLMPDANEKLFF.

The chain's CDR3 is CASSESVNTEAFF. The CDR3 nucleotides read TGTGCCAGCAGTGAGTCAGTGAACACTGAAGCTTTCTTT. The V call is TRBV6-1, the J call TRBJ1-1; D is undetermined. Germline values: CDR1 MNHNS, CDR2 SASEGT. Trimming took 3 bases from V and 0 from J, leaving 5 bases between them. The CDR3 runs 13 residues.